This T cell receptor (beta chain) emerged from a study of T cell repertoires in cytomegalovirus infection. As for the study in general: TCR beta signatures that were public indicated CMV infection and matching HLA type. Study findings and constraints: Cumulative frequency (of public TCR beta family members) identified carriers of CMV plus the relevant HLA. Clonotype analysis showed dominance of the ex vivo response by HLA-C-restricted CMV-specific TCR beta clonotypes.

TCRdb re-called the reads with MiXCR, one entry per CDR3 protein. Of more than 140,000 distinct CDR3 sequences listed, under 8% were seen once; the top ten hold more than 15%. Trimming cost V 1 base and J 2 bases, with 10 bases left between them. CDR3 length: 15 amino acids. Germline CDR1 reads SGHTA; CDR2 reads FQGNSA. In regard to this clonotype: As yet, its antigen is unknown.

The sample taken for sequencing was PBMCs. This sequence joins TRBV7-2 and TRBJ2-3, with D maybe TRBD1 (5 bases). This TCR was recovered from a human donor in good health (CMV status not recorded). Some clones in this sample may be carry-over from other donors' samples. The CDR3 nucleotides read TGTGCCAGCAGCTTAGGGGGCGGCTTCACAGATACGCAGTATTTT. Amino acid sequence: CASSLGGGFTDTQYF.